The text below deals with one TCR beta chain. The data are from a study of blood T cells in healthy people across ages. Primers used in a second PCR of about 6 to 11 cycles were a sample-barcoded 5' primer and a J-beta primer mix. TCRdb re-called the 5' RACE reads through MiXCR, storing one row per CDR3 protein. Counted here are around 1.5 million distinct CDR3 sequences, 30% to 35% occurring once; the ten biggest clones make up approximately 10%. V gave up 0 bases and J gave up 6 bases; unmatched junction bases: 6. The CDR3 length is 16 residues. Germline V gene data show CDR1 as LGHNT and CDR2 as FRNRAP.

Sequences were obtained from blood. The TCR originated in a young woman in good health. The chain combines TRBV12-5 with TRBJ2-2; 8 nucleotides agree with TRBD1. CDR3 nucleotide sequence: TGTGCTAGTGGTTTGGTGACAGGGGTTTCGTCCGGGGAGCTGTTTTTT. As protein: CASGLVTGVSSGELFF.